Each of the 10 T cell receptor beta chains below was sequenced from the same sample in a study of shared clonotypes between healthy human individuals. Profiling relied on immunoSEQ multiplex PCR, and the TCRdb table lists in-frame clones only, not all of them. The repertoire holds millions of clones, around 96% seen once, with 1.1% in the top ten. As defined, naive CD8 cells were CD45RO-negative and positively selected for CCR7, with terminally differentiated effector memory CD45RA+ cells excluded. The source material was naive CD8+ T cells sorted from blood. The source of these receptors is a man between 18 and 29 years old in good health.

J is TRBJ1-5 and V is TRBV10-3; weak D call: TRBD1 (6 bases). The germline V and J ends were trimmed by 3 bases and 5 bases, with 11 bases remaining between them. The CDR3 runs to 14 residues. Germline CDR1 is ENHRY and CDR2 is SYGVKD. The CDR3 reads CAISDRGADQPQHF. For the CDR3, the DNA is TGTGCCATCAGTGACAGGGGTGCGGATCAGCCCCAGCATTTT.

CDR3 protein: CASSIGPGAYYEQYF. In DNA form, the CDR3 reads TGTGCCAGTAGTATAGGCCCGGGTGCCTACTACGAGCAGTACTTC. The V and J genes are TRBV19 and TRBJ2-7; D is uncertain. V was trimmed by 1 base and J by 3 bases, leaving 13 bases between them. Germline V lookup: CDR1 LNHDA, CDR2 SQIVND (reference sequence). CDR3 length: 15 residues.

This clone has only one observation. The chain carries TRBV27 and TRBJ1-5; D is undetermined. This CDR3 is 13 amino acids long. V was shortened by 6 bases and J by 4 bases, with 10 bases between the two germline ends. CDR1 and CDR2 (germline): MNHEY, SMNVEV (reference sequence). The CDR3, as DNA: TGTGCCAGCAGGGAAGGTATTAATCAGCCCCAGCATTTT. Translating it yields CASREGINQPQHF.

The V gene is TRBV1, the J gene TRBJ1-3. With the DNA end fitting TRBJ2-2 better, the J assignment may be wrong. TRBV1 is a recognized pseudogene. The CDR3 spans 20 residues. CDR3 sequence (DNA): TGCACCAGCAGCCAACCTTACTCGGGACTAGCGGGAGGATACACCGGGGAGCTGTTTTTT. Translating it yields CTSSQPYSGLAGGYTGELFF.

The chain has TRBV7-9 and TRBJ2-7; 7 bases match TRBD1. Germline CDR1 reads SEHNR; CDR2 reads FQNEAQ (reference sequence). V dropped 3 bases and J dropped 3; count of bases not matched to a gene: 5. CDR3 length: 14 residues. The CDR3 DNA is TGTGCCAGCAGCTTTGGGCAGGGGGACTACGAGCAGTACTTC. Translating it yields CASSFGQGDYEQYF.

The chain is built from TRBV2 and TRBJ2-5; D not resolved. This CDR3 is built from 13 residues. V gave up 3 bases and J gave up 5 bases, with 10 bases separating them. Germline V lookup: CDR1 SNHLY, CDR2 FYNNEI. The CDR3 nucleotides are TGTGCCAGCAGTGATTCGCAGGTGGAGACCCAGTACTTC. It translates to CASSDSQVETQYF.

The rearrangement uses TRBV9 and TRBJ1-1; TRBD1 might be the D (6 bases). This CDR3 spans 14 amino acids. Trimming took 0 bases from V and 4 from J, leaving 10 bases between them. Germline CDR1 SGDLS, CDR2 YYNGEE. The CDR3 sequence: CASSVGHRATEAFF. The CDR3 nucleotides are TGTGCCAGCAGCGTAGGCCACAGGGCCACTGAAGCTTTCTTT.

The chain carries TRBV12-5 and TRBJ2-1, with 7 bases lining up with TRBD2. V dropped 7 bases and J dropped 0; count of bases not matched to a gene: 9. The CDR3 is made up of 16 amino acids. CDR1 and CDR2 from the germline V gene are LGHNT and FRNRAP. The CDR3 DNA follows: TGTGCTAGTGTGGCGCGGGAGCCGAGCTCCTACAATGAGCAGTTCTTC. As protein: CASVAREPSSYNEQFF.

The rearrangement joins TRBV9 to TRBJ2-5, with 8 bases that match TRBD2. The ends lost 7 bases at V and 5 bases at J; junction bases unmatched: 7. Germline CDR1 is SGDLS and CDR2 is YYNGEE. This CDR3 region has 13 residues. The CDR3 is CASGSGSRETQYF. For the CDR3, the DNA is TGTGCCAGCGGGAGCGGGAGTCGGGAGACCCAGTACTTC.

In its sample, this clone was seen once. The chain joins TRBV7-9 to TRBJ2-1; D may be TRBD2 (5 bases). Germline CDR1 SEHNR, CDR2 FQNEAQ (reference sequence). Trimming removed 0 bases from V and 4 bases from J, with 16 bases in between. The CDR3 is 17 residues long. The CDR3 DNA sequence: TGTGCCAGCAGCTTAGCGGCCTTGGCGGGCTTTTACAATGAGCAGTTCTTC. This translates into CASSLAALAGFYNEQFF.